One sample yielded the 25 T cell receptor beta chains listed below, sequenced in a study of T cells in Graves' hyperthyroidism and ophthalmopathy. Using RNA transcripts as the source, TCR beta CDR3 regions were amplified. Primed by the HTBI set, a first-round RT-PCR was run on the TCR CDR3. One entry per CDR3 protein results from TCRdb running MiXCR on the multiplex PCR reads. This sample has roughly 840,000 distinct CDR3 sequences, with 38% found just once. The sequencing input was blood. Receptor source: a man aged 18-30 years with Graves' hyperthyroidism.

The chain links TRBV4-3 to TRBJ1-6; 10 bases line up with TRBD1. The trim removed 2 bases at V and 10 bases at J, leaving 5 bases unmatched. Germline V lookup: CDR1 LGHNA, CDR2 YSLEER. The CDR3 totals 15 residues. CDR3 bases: TGCGCCAGCAGCCAACTAGACAGGGGGCCATCACCCCTCCACTTT. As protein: CASSQLDRGPSPLHF.

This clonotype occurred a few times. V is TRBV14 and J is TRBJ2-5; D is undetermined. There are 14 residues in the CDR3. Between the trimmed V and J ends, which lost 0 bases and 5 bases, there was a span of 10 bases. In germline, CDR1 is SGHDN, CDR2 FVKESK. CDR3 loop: CASSQEIAPETQYF. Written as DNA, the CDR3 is TGTGCCAGCAGCCAAGAGATCGCTCCGGAGACCCAGTACTTC.

CDR3 region: CASRRQGANTGELFF. Written as DNA, the CDR3 is TGTGCCAGCCGACGACAGGGCGCGAACACCGGGGAGCTGTTTTTT. The V and J genes are TRBV10-3 and TRBJ2-2; 7 nucleotides agree with TRBD1. Germline V gene lookup returns CDR1 ENHRY and CDR2 SYGVKD. The ends lost 10 bases at V and 0 bases at J; junction bases unmatched: 8. The CDR3 sequence is 15 residues long.

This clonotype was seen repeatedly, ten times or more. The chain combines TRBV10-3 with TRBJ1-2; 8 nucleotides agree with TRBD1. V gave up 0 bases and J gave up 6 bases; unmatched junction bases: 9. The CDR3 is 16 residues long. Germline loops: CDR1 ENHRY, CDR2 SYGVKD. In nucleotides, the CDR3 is TGTGCCATCAGTGAGTCGAATGGACAGGGAGTGGATGGCTACACCTTC. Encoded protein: CAISESNGQGVDGYTF.

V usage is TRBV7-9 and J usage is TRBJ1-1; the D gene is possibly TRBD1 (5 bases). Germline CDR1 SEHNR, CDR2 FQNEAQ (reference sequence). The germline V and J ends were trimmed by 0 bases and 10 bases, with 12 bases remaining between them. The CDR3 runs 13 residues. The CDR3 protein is CASSLAGVEGAFF. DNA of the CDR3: TGTGCCAGCAGCTTAGCAGGGGTTGAGGGAGCTTTCTTT.

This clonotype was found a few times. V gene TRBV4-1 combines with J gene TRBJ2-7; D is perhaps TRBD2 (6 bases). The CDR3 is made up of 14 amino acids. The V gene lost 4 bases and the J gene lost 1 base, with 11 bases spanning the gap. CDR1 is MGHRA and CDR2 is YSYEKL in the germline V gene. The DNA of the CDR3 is TGCGCCAGCAGCCTGATAGCGGATTCCTACGAGCAGTACTTC. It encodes CASSLIADSYEQYF.

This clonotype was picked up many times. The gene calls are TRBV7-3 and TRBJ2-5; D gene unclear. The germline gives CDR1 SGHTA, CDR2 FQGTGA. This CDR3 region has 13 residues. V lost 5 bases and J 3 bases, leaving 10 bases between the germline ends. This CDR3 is CASSPSAKETQYF. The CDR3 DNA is TGTGCCAGCAGCCCCTCGGCGAAAGAGACCCAGTACTTC.

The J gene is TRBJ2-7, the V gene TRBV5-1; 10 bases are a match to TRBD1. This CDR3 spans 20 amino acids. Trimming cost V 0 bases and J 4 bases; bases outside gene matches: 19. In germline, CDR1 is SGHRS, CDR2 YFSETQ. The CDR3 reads CASSLVLPGQGSGPGYEQYF. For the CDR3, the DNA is TGCGCCAGCAGCTTGGTCCTACCGGGACAGGGGTCCGGACCAGGTTACGAGCAGTACTTC.

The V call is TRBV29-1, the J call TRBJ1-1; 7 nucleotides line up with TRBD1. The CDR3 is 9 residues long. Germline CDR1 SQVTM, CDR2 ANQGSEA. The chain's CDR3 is CAGGGAAFF. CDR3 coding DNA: TGCGCAGGGGGGGGGGCCGCTTTCTTT. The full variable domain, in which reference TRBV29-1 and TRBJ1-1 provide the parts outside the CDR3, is SAVISQKPSRDICQRGTSLTIQCQVDSQVTMMFWYRQQPGQSLTLIATANQGSEATYESGFVIDKFPISRPNLTFSTLTVSNMSPEDSSIYLCAGGGAAFFGQGTRLTVV.

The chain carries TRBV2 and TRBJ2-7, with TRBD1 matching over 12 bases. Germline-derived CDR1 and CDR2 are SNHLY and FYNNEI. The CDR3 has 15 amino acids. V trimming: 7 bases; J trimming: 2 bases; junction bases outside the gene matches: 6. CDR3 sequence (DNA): TGTGCCAGCATAGTGGGACAGGGGGCCCCCTACGAGCAGTACTTC. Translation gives CASIVGQGAPYEQYF.

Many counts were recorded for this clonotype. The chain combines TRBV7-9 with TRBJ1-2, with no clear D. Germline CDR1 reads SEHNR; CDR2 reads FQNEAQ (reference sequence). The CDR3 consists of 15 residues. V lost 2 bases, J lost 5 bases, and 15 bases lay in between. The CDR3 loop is CASSLSNALGYGYTF. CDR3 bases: TGTGCCAGCAGCTTAAGCAACGCCCTTGGGTATGGCTACACCTTC.

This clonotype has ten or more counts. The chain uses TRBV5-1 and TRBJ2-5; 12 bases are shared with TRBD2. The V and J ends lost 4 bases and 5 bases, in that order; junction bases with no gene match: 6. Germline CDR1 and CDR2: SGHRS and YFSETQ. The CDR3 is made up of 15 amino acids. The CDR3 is CASSGTGTSGETQYF. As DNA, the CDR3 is TGCGCCAGCAGCGGTACCGGGACTAGCGGGGAGACCCAGTACTTC. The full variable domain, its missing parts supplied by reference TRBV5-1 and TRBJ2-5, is KAGVTQTPRYLIKTRGQQVTLSCSPISGHRSVSWYQQTPGQGLQFLFEYFSETQRNKGNFPGRFSGRQFSNSRSEMNVSTLELGDSALYLCASSGTGTSGETQYFGPGTRLLVL.

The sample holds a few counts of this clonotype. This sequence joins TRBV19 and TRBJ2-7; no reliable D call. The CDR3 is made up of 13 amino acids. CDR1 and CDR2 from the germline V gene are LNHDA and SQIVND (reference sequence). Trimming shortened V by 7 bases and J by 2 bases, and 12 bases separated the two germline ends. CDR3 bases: TGTGCCAGTACCACTCCTAATACCTACGAGCAGTACTTC. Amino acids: CASTTPNTYEQYF.

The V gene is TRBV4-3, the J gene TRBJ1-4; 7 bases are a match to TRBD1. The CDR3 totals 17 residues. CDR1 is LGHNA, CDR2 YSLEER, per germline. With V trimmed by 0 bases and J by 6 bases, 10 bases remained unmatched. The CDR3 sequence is CASSQDEARDSDEKLFF. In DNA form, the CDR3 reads TGCGCCAGCAGCCAAGATGAAGCCCGGGACAGCGATGAAAAACTGTTTTTT.

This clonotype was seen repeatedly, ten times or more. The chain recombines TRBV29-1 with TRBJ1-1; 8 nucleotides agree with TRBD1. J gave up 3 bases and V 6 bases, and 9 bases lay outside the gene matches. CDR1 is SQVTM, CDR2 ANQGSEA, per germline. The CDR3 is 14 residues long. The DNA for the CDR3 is TGCAGCGTGGCCTCAGGGGGCGAGGACACTGAAGCTTTCTTT. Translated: CSVASGGEDTEAFF.

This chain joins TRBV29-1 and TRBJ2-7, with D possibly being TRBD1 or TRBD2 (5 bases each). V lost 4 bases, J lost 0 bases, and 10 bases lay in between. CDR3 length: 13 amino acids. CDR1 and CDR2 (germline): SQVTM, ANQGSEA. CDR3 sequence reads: CSVVGVNSYEQYF. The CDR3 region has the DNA TGCAGCGTTGTGGGGGTGAACTCCTACGAGCAGTACTTC.

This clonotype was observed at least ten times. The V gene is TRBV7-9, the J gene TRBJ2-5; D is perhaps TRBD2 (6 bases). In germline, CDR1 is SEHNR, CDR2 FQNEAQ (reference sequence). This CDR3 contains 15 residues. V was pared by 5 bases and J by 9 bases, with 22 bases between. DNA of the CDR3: TGTGCCAGCAGCCGGACCGGGACGGGACTTCTGGCCCAGTACTTC. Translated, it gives CASSRTGTGLLAQYF.

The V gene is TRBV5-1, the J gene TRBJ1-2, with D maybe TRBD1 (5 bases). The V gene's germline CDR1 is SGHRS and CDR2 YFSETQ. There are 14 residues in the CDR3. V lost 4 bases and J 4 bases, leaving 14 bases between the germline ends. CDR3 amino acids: CASSPEGDGYGYTF. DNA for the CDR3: TGCGCCAGCAGCCCTGAAGGGGATGGCTATGGCTACACCTTC.

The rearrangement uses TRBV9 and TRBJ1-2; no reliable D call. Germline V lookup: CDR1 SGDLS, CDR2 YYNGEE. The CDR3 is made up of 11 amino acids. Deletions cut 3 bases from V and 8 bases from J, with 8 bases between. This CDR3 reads CASSAAEGYTF. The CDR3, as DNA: TGTGCCAGCAGCGCAGCTGAGGGCTACACCTTC.

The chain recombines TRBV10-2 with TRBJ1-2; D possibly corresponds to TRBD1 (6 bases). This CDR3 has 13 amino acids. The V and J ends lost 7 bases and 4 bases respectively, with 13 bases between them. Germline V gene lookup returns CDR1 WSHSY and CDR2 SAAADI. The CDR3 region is CASKGGPPYGYTF. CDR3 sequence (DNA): TGCGCCAGCAAGGGGGGTCCCCCCTATGGCTACACCTTC.

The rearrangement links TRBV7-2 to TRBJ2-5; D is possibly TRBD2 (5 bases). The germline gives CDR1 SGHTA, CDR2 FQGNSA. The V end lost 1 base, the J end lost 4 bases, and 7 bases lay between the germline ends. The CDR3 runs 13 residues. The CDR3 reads CASSLDAGETQYF. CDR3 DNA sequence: TGTGCCAGCAGCTTAGATGCGGGAGAGACCCAGTACTTC.

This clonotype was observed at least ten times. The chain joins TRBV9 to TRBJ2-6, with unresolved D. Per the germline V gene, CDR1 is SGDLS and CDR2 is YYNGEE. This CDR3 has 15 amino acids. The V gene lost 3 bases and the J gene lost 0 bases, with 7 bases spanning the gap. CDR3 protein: CASSGTNSGANVLTF. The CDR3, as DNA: TGTGCCAGCAGCGGAACAAACTCTGGGGCCAACGTCCTGACTTTC.

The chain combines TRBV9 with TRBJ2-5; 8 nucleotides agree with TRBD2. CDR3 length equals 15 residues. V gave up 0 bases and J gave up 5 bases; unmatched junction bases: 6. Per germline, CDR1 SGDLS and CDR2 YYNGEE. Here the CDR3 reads CASSVEAGDRETQYF. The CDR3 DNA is TGTGCCAGCAGCGTAGAAGCGGGGGATCGGGAGACCCAGTACTTC.

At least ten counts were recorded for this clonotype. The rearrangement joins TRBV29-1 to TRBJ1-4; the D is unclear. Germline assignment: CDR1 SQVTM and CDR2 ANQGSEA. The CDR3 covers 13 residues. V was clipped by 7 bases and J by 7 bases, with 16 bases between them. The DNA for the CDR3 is TGCAGCGCTCCCCTCGCGGGATCTGAAAAACTGTTTTTT. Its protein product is CSAPLAGSEKLFF.

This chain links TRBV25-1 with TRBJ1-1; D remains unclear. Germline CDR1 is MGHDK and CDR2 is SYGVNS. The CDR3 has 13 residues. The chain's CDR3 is CAREPRVNTEAFF. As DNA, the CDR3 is TGTGCTAGAGAGCCTCGAGTGAACACTGAAGCTTTCTTT.